Shown below are 21 T cell receptor beta chains from a single sample sequenced in a study of regulatory T cells in long-lasting Graves disease. Relying on iRepertoire HTBI primers and Arm-PCR of CDR3 regions, the team built TCR beta libraries. TCRdb reanalysed the multiplex PCR reads using MiXCR and keeps one entry per CDR3 protein. The sample lists approximately 300,000 distinct CDR3 sequences, about 18% seen once, with roughly 35% in the top ten. This sample's time point: newly diagnosed GD, antithyroid drugs for less than 3 months. Generation of the TCR library employed RNA extracted from PBMCs. The sequences come from peripheral blood mononuclear cells (PBMCs), collected at new diagnosis, from a patient treated with antithyroid drugs. These receptors originate from a female donor with Graves disease.

This clonotype was detected ten times or more. The J gene is TRBJ2-3, the V gene TRBV12-3 or TRBV12-4; D is possibly TRBD2 (5 bases). The V and J ends lost 11 bases and 0 bases respectively, with 15 bases between them. There are 14 residues in the CDR3. CDR3 sequence: CASTRGWSTDTQYF. The CDR3 nucleotides are TGTGCCTCAACCCGGGGATGGAGCACAGATACGCAGTATTTT.

Remarks on this clonotype: One base away lies a much larger clone, so this may be a sequencing read error. The CDR3 carries no conserved terminal phenylalanine or tryptophan, so it likely arises from a read error. The V gene is TRBV5-6, the J gene TRBJ1-4, with 7 bases aligning to TRBD1. The CDR3 has 13 residues. The germline gives CDR1 SGHDT, CDR2 YYEEEE. The junction had 3 bases not matched to a gene; V was cut back by 2 bases and J by 8 bases. The CDR3 reads CASSFDRAEKLFS. CDR3 coding DNA: TGTGCCAGCAGCTTTGACAGGGCAGAAAAACTGTTTTCT.

The chain carries TRBV14 and TRBJ2-1; maybe TRBD2 (5 bases). Deletions cut 1 base from V and 0 bases from J, with 16 bases between. Germline CDR1 SGHDN, CDR2 FVKESK. The CDR3 is 18 amino acids. The CDR3 loop is CASSQGSSGTLSYNEQFF. In nucleotides, the CDR3 is TGTGCCAGCAGCCAAGGGTCAAGCGGTACTCTCTCCTACAATGAGCAGTTCTTC.

The rearrangement joins TRBV20-1 to TRBJ2-6; 7 nucleotides line up with TRBD2. The CDR3 sequence is 16 residues long. CDR1 and CDR2 (germline): DFQATT, SNEGSKA (reference sequence). V gave up 5 bases and J gave up 1 base; unmatched junction bases: 8. The CDR3 DNA reads as TGCAGTGCTCCATTCGGGGGAGGGTCTGGGGCCAACGTCCTGACTTTC. Its protein is CSAPFGGGSGANVLTF.

For this clonotype: Being one base from a much bigger clone, this may be a read error. This chain connects TRBV3-1 to TRBJ2-7; D might be TRBD1 or TRBD2, each matching 5 bases. The CDR3 runs 13 residues. The germline V gene encodes CDR1 LGHDT and CDR2 YNNKEL (reference sequence). The CDR3 region is CASSKGRSYDQYF. DNA of the CDR3: TGTGCCAGCAGCAAGGGACGGTCCTACGACCAGTACTTC.

A note on this clonotype: Given a much more abundant clone one base away, this may be a read error. The J gene is TRBJ1-1, the V gene TRBV7-9, with D unclear. The CDR3 runs to 11 residues. From germline, CDR1 is SEHNR and CDR2 FQNEAQ (reference sequence). Trimming stripped 1 base from V and 5 bases from J, with 2 bases between. CDR3 coding DNA: TGTGCCAGCAGCTTAGAGACTGAAGCTTTCTTT. Amino acids: CASSLETEAFF. The complete variable domain, with remaining parts taken from reference TRBV7-9 and TRBJ1-1, reads DTGVSQNPRHKITKRGQNVTFRCDPISEHNRLYWYRQTLGQGPEFLTYFQNEAQLEKSRLLSDRFSAERPKGSFSTLEIQRTEQGDSAMYLCASSLETEAFFGQGTRLTVV.

This clonotype has at least ten counts. The J gene is TRBJ1-6, the V gene TRBV19; D unresolved. The germline CDR1 and CDR2 sequences are LNHDA and SQIVND (reference sequence). The CDR3 consists of 14 residues. Trimming took off 7 bases at V and 9 bases at J, with 16 bases between the two ends. The CDR3 region is CASTPIGRGSPLHF. The CDR3 region has the DNA TGTGCCAGTACTCCGATAGGTAGAGGTTCACCCCTCCACTTT.

This clonotype was detected many times. The J gene is TRBJ1-4, the V gene TRBV12-3 or TRBV12-4; 10 bases match TRBD1. This CDR3 comprises 14 residues. V was pared by 7 bases and J by 7 bases, with 6 bases of the junction left unmatched. The CDR3 coding sequence is TGTGCCAGCACCCAGACAGGGGGCGGTGAAAAACTGTTTTTT. Protein: CASTQTGGGEKLFF.

This clonotype was found many times. The chain is built from TRBV6-2 or TRBV6-3 and TRBJ2-3, with 8 bases lining up with TRBD2. Germline CDR1 reads MNHEY; CDR2 reads SVGEGT. The CDR3 length is 16 residues. Trimming at V came to 0 bases and at J to 6 bases, leaving 8 bases not matched to a gene. The CDR3 nucleotides are TGTGCCAGCAGTTACTCGAATAGCGGGAATGTCGATACGCAGTATTTT. It yields the protein CASSYSNSGNVDTQYF.

The rearrangement joins TRBV12-5 to TRBJ2-1; 11 positions match TRBD2. V was clipped by 6 bases and J by 5 bases; unmatched bases: 6. The germline gives CDR1 LGHNT, CDR2 FRNRAP. This CDR3 is 15 amino acids long. Here the CDR3 reads CASGMTSGINNEQFF. The CDR3 nucleotides are TGTGCTAGTGGCATGACTAGCGGGATTAACAATGAGCAGTTCTTC.

This clonotype has a count of ten or more. This sequence joins TRBV12-3 or TRBV12-4 and TRBJ2-2, with 12 bases aligning to TRBD2. The CDR3 consists of 14 residues. After removal of 6 bases from V and 7 bases from J, the junction contained 3 bases not matched to a gene. CDR3 in amino acids: CASSGLAGFGELFF. DNA for the CDR3: TGTGCCAGCAGCGGACTAGCGGGATTCGGGGAGCTGTTTTTT.

This clonotype was counted many times. The gene calls are TRBV18 and TRBJ2-1, with 9 bases lining up with TRBD2. Germline V gene data show CDR1 as KGHSH and CDR2 as LQKENI. With V trimmed by 3 bases and J by 0 bases, 6 bases remained unmatched. This CDR3 contains 17 residues. Here the CDR3 reads CASSPSLAGASYNEQFF. The CDR3 DNA follows: TGTGCCAGCTCACCCAGTTTAGCGGGAGCCTCCTACAATGAGCAGTTCTTC.

This clonotype was observed at least ten times. The gene calls are TRBV27 and TRBJ1-2; 9 bases are shared with TRBD1. This CDR3 is built from 15 residues. Germline V gene data show CDR1 as MNHEY and CDR2 as SMNVEV (reference sequence). The V gene end was trimmed by 2 bases and the J gene end by 5 bases; junction bases not matched to a gene: 6. CDR3 region: CASSLGTGTGYGYTF. CDR3 DNA: TGTGCCAGCAGTTTAGGCACCGGGACAGGGTATGGCTACACCTTC.

This clonotype was counted at least ten times. The CDR3 spells CASGFGNWGQPQHF. The CDR3 DNA is TGTGCCAGCGGGTTTGGGAATTGGGGTCAGCCCCAGCATTTT. The genes are TRBV27 and TRBJ1-5; D is undetermined. The CDR3 is 14 residues long. Per germline, CDR1 MNHEY and CDR2 SMNVEV (reference sequence). V was cut by 8 bases and J by 6 bases, with 17 bases left in between.

The table lists this clonotype with many counts. The chain couples TRBV6-5 to TRBJ1-2, with D tentatively TRBD1 (5 bases). Looked up from germline, CDR1 is MNHEY and CDR2 is SVGAGI. The CDR3 totals 13 residues. Trimming pared 4 bases from V and 6 bases from J, leaving 12 bases between. DNA for the CDR3: TGTGCCAGCAGTTCAGACACGGACAATGGCTACACCTTC. It yields the protein CASSSDTDNGYTF.

There are many counts of this clonotype. The chain combines TRBV6-2 or TRBV6-3 with TRBJ2-7, with a tentative D call TRBD2 (5 bases). Germline assignment: CDR1 MNHEY and CDR2 SVGEGT. This CDR3 is built from 14 residues. With 0 bases removed from V and 5 bases from J, the gap between germline ends came to 11 bases. The CDR3 sequence is CASSYSTSENEQYF. CDR3 nucleotides: TGTGCCAGCAGTTACTCTACTAGTGAGAACGAGCAGTACTTC.

This clonotype occurred many times. The rearrangement joins TRBV19 to TRBJ1-5; TRBD1 matches at 7 bases. CDR3 size: 14 residues. Germline values: CDR1 LNHDA, CDR2 SQIVND (reference sequence). V lost 6 bases to trimming and J lost 4 bases; unmatched junction nucleotides: 6. In DNA, the CDR3 is TGTGCCAGTAGGGGACAGCCGATGAATCAGCCCCAGCATTTT. The encoded protein is CASRGQPMNQPQHF.

The chain couples TRBV19 to TRBJ2-3; the D gene is possibly TRBD2 (6 bases). There are 13 residues in the CDR3. Germline assignment: CDR1 LNHDA and CDR2 SQIVND (reference sequence). V was shortened by 9 bases and J by 1 base, with 11 bases between the two germline ends. The CDR3 loop is CASRSSGTDTQYF. The CDR3 bases are TGTGCCAGCAGGTCTAGCGGCACAGATACGCAGTATTTT.

V gene TRBV5-4 combines with J gene TRBJ2-7; either TRBD1 or TRBD2 may fit D (5 bases each). V was pared by 0 bases and J by 10 bases, with 23 bases between. Germline loops: CDR1 SGHNT, CDR2 YYREEE (reference sequence). The CDR3 extends over 16 amino acids. Here the CDR3 DNA reads TGTGCCAGCAGCTTGGGACTATCAGTAACGCAGGGAGAACAGTACTTC. It translates to CASSLGLSVTQGEQYF.

This clonotype was seen repeatedly, ten times or more. The rearrangement joins TRBV10-3 to TRBJ2-5; D is unclear. V was clipped by 3 bases and J by 3 bases, with 8 bases between them. The CDR3 covers 13 residues. CDR1 is ENHRY, CDR2 SYGVKD, per germline. The CDR3 nucleotides are TGTGCCATCAGTGAAAAGGGAAAAGAGACCCAGTACTTC. It translates to CAISEKGKETQYF.

This clonotype was seen ten or more times. This rearrangement joins TRBV12-3 or TRBV12-4 to TRBJ2-5; 9 bases align to TRBD1. This CDR3 is built from 15 residues. The J segment lost 7 bases and the V segment lost 6 bases, leaving 12 bases of the junction unmatched. CDR3 amino acids: CASSSGQGMDVTQYF. The CDR3 nucleotides are TGTGCCAGCAGCTCCGGACAGGGGATGGATGTGACCCAGTACTTC.